The entry that follows covers one TCR beta chain sequence. Its antigen remains undetermined. No much larger clonotype is one base removed from it; base qualities were not supplied. The data were obtained in a study of cytomegalovirus exposure and HLA in healthy donors (dated 2017 in TCRdb). In terms of the full investigation: In an earlier analysis of approximately 640 of the donors, around 290 Gb of sequence data and about 110 million unique TCR beta sequences from about 179 million T cells were reported. Approximately 300 gigabases of sequencing data and around 87 million unique TCR sequences were included in an early release covering 550 to 800 HLA-typed donors. The genetic ancestry cluster associated with self-reported Caucasian donors included approximately 85% of the roughly 400 genotyped donors. The aim of the study was to test whether cataloging public T cell receptors could identify signatures of past pathogen exposure. The study profiled the T cell repertoires of under 850 subjects by immunosequencing and related them to cytomegalovirus serostatus. Along with the roughly 670-subject first cohort, a separate validation cohort of more than 90 different subjects was used. High-throughput TCR immunosequencing, statistical association of individual TCRs with disease status, and machine learning were combined to predict cytomegalovirus infection status. A later analysis re-analyzed previously published TCR beta repertoires from approximately 670 donors and added high-resolution HLA genotyping to study TCR occurrence patterns. The later analysis used no new phenotypic data to find candidate immune exposures, relying instead on TCR beta sequences and their occurrence across donors. An earlier analysis of fewer than 750 of the donors used high-throughput TCR beta sequencing to judge whether each TCR beta V gene segment behaved as functional or pseudogenic. Donor age, sex, ethnicity and CMV serostatus were collected together with the repertoire data. In a later genetic analysis, genome-wide SNP genotypes for about 65% of the roughly 670 donors were used, and that subset was treated as a discovery cohort. All discovery cohort repertoires had been generated on a single sequencing platform. Both class I and class II loci were covered by HLA typing, at four-digit resolution. Typing coverage varied by locus: about 620-630 donors for A, B, C, DRB1 and DQB1; some 520 for DQA1; more than 600 for DPA1; roughly 450 for DPB1. About five DR-DQ haplotypes were handled as single units for association and clustering, since linkage in the cohort was strong. Among around 400 genotyped donors of the cohort, an average of about 220,000 unique TCR beta nucleotide sequences was sequenced per donor, of which about 20% were non-productive.

In total, approximately 700 healthy bone marrow donors made up the cohort. At the time of sampling, every cohort member was nominally healthy, though immune exposures that went unrecorded were likely present. The donor was CMV seronegative and belonged to the group of over 300 seronegative cohort members. A peripheral blood sample was collected from each donor, and TCR beta sequencing was performed on peripheral blood mononuclear cells. Genomic DNA extraction from the blood cell samples was performed with the Qiagen DNeasy Blood Extraction Kit. The library was obtained by the immunoSEQ multiplex PCR assay. For the multiplex PCR, a mixture combining 60 forward primers for TCR Vbeta segments and 13 reverse primers for TCR Jbeta segments was used. The CDR3 region of rearranged TCR beta genes was amplified from genomic DNA by a multiplex PCR assay. The amplified TCR beta libraries were sequenced on the Illumina HiSeq System as 87-base-pair reads. The paper's processing steps were these. Across the 500 to 700 repertoires, a later analysis counted some 80 million unique TCR beta chains, around 11 million of which were shared by at least two donors. A nearest-neighbor algorithm error-corrected the raw reads and collapsed the reads into unique sequences, merging closely related sequences to remove PCR and sequencing errors. CDR3 sequences were aligned to IMGT reference sequences to assign V, D and J gene segments. For a sequence to be retained, a match of at least six nucleotides was required to both a V gene segment and a J gene segment. Rearrangements were called productive when the CDR3 lacked stop codons and stayed in frame with V and J; all others were non-productive. Following IMGT convention, CDR3 was defined as the stretch from the second conserved V-encoded cysteine to the conserved J-encoded phenylalanine. The earlier analysis of 500 to 750 of the donors excluded any sequence lacking an unambiguous match to a single V gene segment. In an earlier analysis of 587 of the donors, V segments were called functional above 56.7% productive rearrangements and were called segregating when the between-donor standard deviation exceeded 5%. To diagnose cytomegalovirus status from the catalog of TCR beta chain sequences, a statistical classification framework was built. In a later analysis, V and J genes were assigned by comparing TCR nucleotide sequences against IMGT/GENE-DB human TR gene sequences. Using the TCRdist pipeline, a later analysis assigned CDR3 sequences along with most-parsimonious VDJ recombination scenarios. In a later analysis, every TCR beta chain was defined by the combination of its CDR3 amino acid sequence and its V-gene family, and reads without a unique V-gene family were dropped. A later analysis removed roughly 590 highly shared, low-generation-probability nucleotide sequences to deal with suspected cross-contamination and a sequencing artifact. In a later analysis, a clonal expansion index was calculated for each public chain from normalized within-repertoire ranks of inferred template counts. Generation probabilities in a later analysis came from a VDJ recombination model fitted to out-of-frame rearrangements, and those results were checked against IGoR. In a later analysis, TCR-TCR, TCR-HLA and TCR-CMV co-occurrence was scored with hypergeometric tests, and a repertoire-size bias correction was applied to TCR pairs. False discovery rates were estimated in a later analysis by permuting HLA or CMV assignments 20 times. In a later analysis, co-occurring TCRs were grouped using DBSCAN, and TCRdist sequence similarity was added for clustering within HLA-allele-positive subsets. Repertoires with fewer than 30,000 or more than 120,000 public chains, plus five repertoires with anomalous nucleotide sharing, were excluded from co-occurrence clustering. TCRdb took over this immuneACCESS table, retaining in-frame rearrangements with V and J assigned. Such tables are incomplete; in checked studies, under half of the missing clones stem from an unresolved V gene, and the remainder is unexplained. The D gene and trimming were derived from the DNA, and the V and J assignments and clone size from that table. The sample data list around 200,000 clones, and roughly four fifths of these were observed just once. The ten largest clones take up around 1.9% of the sample.

The full study reports these points: For the cohort, immune exposure information was limited to CMV serostatus. In both the original and validation cohorts, the classifier was reported to diagnose cytomegalovirus status with high specificity and sensitivity. According to a later analysis, TCR association rates differed among HLA loci, with DRB1 alleles showing the most associated TCRs and HLA-C alleles showing the fewest. The study listed 170 or so TCR beta chains as associated with cytomegalovirus. In this cohort, only TCR beta chains were sequenced, and detectable features were limited by the absence of alpha or paired-chain data. The 87-base-pair reads could not distinguish some IMGT-functional V segments, including TRBV6-2 and TRBV6-3, so those segments were excluded. The authors suggested that the approach could potentially be generalized to other disease states and immunological phenotypes. Linkage disequilibrium might explain the correlated functional status among segregating V segments, but an unknown experimental factor could not be ruled out. According to a later analysis, most CMV-associated TCR beta chains appeared to be HLA-restricted, and the HLA associations seemed to be driven largely by CMV exposure. When HLA alleles, especially DR and DQ, strongly co-occurred, TCR associations were difficult to assign to individual alleles. The presence/absence analyses assumed that sequencing depth was roughly uniform across donors, and that assumption may not be true. Broadly in line with IMGT annotations, most TCR beta V segments showed up in productive rearrangements about 87% or about 30% of the time in an earlier analysis of around 600 of the donors. In vitro tests confirmed that three of the cytomegalovirus-associated TCR beta chains recognize cytomegalovirus antigens. Across donors, most TCR sequences were observed very rarely, whereas some public TCRs were present in many individuals. A further reported finding was that TCR beta sequences accurately predicted the HLA-A and HLA-B alleles for most subjects in the first cohort. In a later analysis, 15,000 to 20,000 TCR beta sequences were associated with specific HLA alleles at a false discovery rate of 0.05. Because HLA typing was unavailable for some donors at each locus, only the typed subset was used in association tests. Several of the top co-occurrence clusters appeared to be linked to parvovirus B19, influenza, CMV and Epstein-Barr virus, according to a later analysis. A later genetic analysis reported fewer N-insertions in productive TCRs among donors in an Asian-associated ancestry cluster than the roughly 700-donor mean. A cluster of highly shared sequence variants was judged likely to be a technical artifact of the sequencing pipeline. An association between a missense DCLRE1C variant and V-gene and J-gene trimming of TCR beta chains was found in a later genetic analysis and replicated in an independent cohort. The earlier analysis of 450 to 700 of the donors excluded fewer than 20 rarely observed V segments, including chromosome 9 orphons, because counts were too low. In a later analysis, HLA-associated TCR beta chains showed more clonal expansion and lower generation probabilities than non-associated chains that were equally common.

CDR1 and CDR2, per the germline V gene, are MNHNS and SASEGT. At the junction V is shortened by 4 bases and J by 1 base; bases outside the gene matches: 6. The CDR3 runs 16 amino acids, cysteine and phenylalanine included. Left in the record is the CDR3 DNA by itself, 48 bases read in frame from the first base. The sequenced material came from PBMCs. The clonotype was recovered from a man aged 30-40 years in good health and CMV-seronegative. The rearrangement combines TRBV6-1 with TRBJ2-7; the junction holds 11 bases that match TRBD2. The CDR3 here reads CASSGTGTSGSYEQYF. In nucleotides, the sequence is TGTGCCAGCAGTGGAACCGGGACTAGCGGTTCCTACGAGCAGTACTTC.